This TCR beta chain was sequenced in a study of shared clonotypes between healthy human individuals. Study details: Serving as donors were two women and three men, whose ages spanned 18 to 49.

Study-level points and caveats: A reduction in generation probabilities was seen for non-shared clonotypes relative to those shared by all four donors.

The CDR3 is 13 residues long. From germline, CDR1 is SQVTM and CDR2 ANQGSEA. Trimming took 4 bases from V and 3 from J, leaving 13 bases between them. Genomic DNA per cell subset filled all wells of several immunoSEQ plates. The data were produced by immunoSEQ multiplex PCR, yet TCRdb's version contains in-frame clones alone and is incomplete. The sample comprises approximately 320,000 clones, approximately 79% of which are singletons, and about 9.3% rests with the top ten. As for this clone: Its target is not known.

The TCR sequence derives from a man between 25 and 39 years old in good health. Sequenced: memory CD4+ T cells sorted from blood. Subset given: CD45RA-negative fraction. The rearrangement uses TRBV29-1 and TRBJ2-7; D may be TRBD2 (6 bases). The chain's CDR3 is CSVVQEGLYEQYF. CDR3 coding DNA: TGCAGCGTTGTCCAGGAGGGGCTCTACGAGCAGTACTTC.